The rows below give T cell receptor beta chains drawn from one sample of a study of OX40 agonist ivuxolimab in advanced cancers. Clones were read by immunoSEQ multiplex PCR, and TCRdb kept only the in-frame ones, dropping some. Of tens of thousands of clones in the sample, roughly 87% were seen once. The source was CD4+ or CD8+ T cells sorted from blood, collected in a trial of the OX40 agonist ivuxolimab. The receptor source for this set is an adult with an advanced solid tumor such as melanoma, head and neck, liver or kidney cancer. Both conserved end residues are part of each CDR3. D genes are given only for firm matches. Only some rows state a clone size, as once, few, many or a class for expanded clones.

j_gene | v_gene | d_gene | abundance | CDR3nt | CDR3aa
TRBJ2-3 | TRBV1 | . | . | TGCACCAGCAGCCAAGATGACAGGGGGCAGAGCACAGATACGCAGTATTTT | CTSSQDDRGQSTDTQYF
TRBJ2-1 | TRBV11-3 | TRBD2 | . | TGTGCCAGCAGCTTTAGAGGGAGCGGGAGCTCCTACAATGAGCAGTTCTTC | CASSFRGSGSSYNEQFF
TRBJ2-7 | TRBV7-2 | . | once | TGTGCCAGCAGCTTAGAAGGACAGAACTACGAGCAGTACTTC | CASSLEGQNYEQYF
TRBJ1-1 | TRBV6-6 | . | . | TGTGCCAGCAGTCGTACAGGGAACACTGAAGCTTTCTTT | CASSRTGNTEAFF
TRBJ2-5 | TRBV7-8 | . | few | TGTGCCAGCAGCGGCTACAGGGAGCGAGGAGAGACCCAGTACTTC | CASSGYRERGETQYF
TRBJ2-7 | TRBV18 | . | . | TGTGCCAGCTCCCGAGGGGACTACGAGCAGTACTTC | CASSRGDYEQYF
TRBJ2-7 | TRBV11-2 | . | . | TGTGCCAGCAGTCGGGTGGGCAAATACGAGCAGTACTTC | CASSRVGKYEQYF
TRBJ1-2 | TRBV19 | . | . | TGTGCCAGTAGTCTCGGGGCTGGAAGAAACTATGGCTACACCTTC | CASSLGAGRNYGYTF
TRBJ1-1 | TRBV28 | . | . | TGTGCCAGCAGGTTTCGGACTGAAGCTTTCTTT | CASRFRTEAFF
TRBJ2-3 | TRBV7-9 | . | . | TGTGCCAGCACGGCAGGGCGCACAGATACGCAGTATTTT | CASTAGRTDTQYF
TRBJ1-2 | TRBV6-5 | . | few | TGTGCCAGCAGCTCCGGGCCGAGCGGCGACTATGGCTACACCTTC | CASSSGPSGDYGYTF
TRBJ2-3 | TRBV28 | . | . | TGTGCCAGCAGTTTATGGCTGGGGAACACAGATACGCAGTATTTT | CASSLWLGNTDTQYF
TRBJ2-2 | TRBV6-6 | TRBD1 | . | TGTGCCAGCAGTGGACAGGGGGCTCGAACCGGGGAGCTGTTTTTT | CASSGQGARTGELFF
TRBJ2-7 | TRBV4-2 | . | . | TGTGCCAGCAGCTGGGACGGATACGAGCAGTACTTC | CASSWDGYEQYF
TRBJ2-7 | TRBV27 | . | . | TGTGCCAGCAGGAACGCGGGCTACGAGCAGTACTTC | CASRNAGYEQYF
TRBJ1-1 | TRBV19 | . | . | TGTGCCAGTAGTATGGGCGGGGCTGGGAACACTGAAGCTTTCTTT | CASSMGGAGNTEAFF
TRBJ2-7 | TRBV11-2 | . | . | TGTGCCAGCAGCTCCAGGGTAGGCGAGCAGTACTTC | CASSSRVGEQYF
TRBJ2-2 | TRBV11-2 | . | . | TGTGCCAGCACGGGACGCCTAAACACCGGGGAGCTGTTTTTT | CASTGRLNTGELFF
TRBJ2-6 | TRBV9 | . | . | TGTGCCAGCAGCGTAGGCTACGTCCGGGCCAACGTCCTGACTTTC | CASSVGYVRANVLTF
TRBJ2-3 | TRBV19 | . | . | TGTGCCAGTAGTGGGACGGGGTCGGATACGCAGTATTTT | CASSGTGSDTQYF
TRBJ2-1 | TRBV7-2 | TRBD2 | . | TGTGCCAGCAGCCCCCGAGGGACTAGCGTCAACAATGAGCAGTTCTTC | CASSPRGTSVNNEQFF
TRBJ2-3 | TRBV5-1 | . | few | TGCGCCAGCAGCTTGGCAGGTCGGGGGTCGCAGTATTTT | CASSLAGRGSQYF
TRBJ1-2 | TRBV5-5 | TRBD1 | . | TGTGCCAGCAGTCGGACAGGGGTCAGCTATGGCTACACCTTC | CASSRTGVSYGYTF
TRBJ2-5 | TRBV5-1 | TRBD2 | few | TGCGCCAGCAGCTTTAATTTCGGGGGGGCCCGTAGGGGGTTATCTCAAGAGACCCAGTACTTC | CASSFNFGGARRGLSQETQYF
TRBJ1-2 | TRBV6-1 | . | once | TGTGCCAGCAGCCCATCTGGTGGGGCTAACTATGGCTACACCTTC | CASSPSGGANYGYTF
TRBJ2-1 | TRBV29-1 | . | once | TGCAGCGTTGACGGGCAGACTTTGTTTGGGTTGAATGAGCAGTTCTTC | CSVDGQTLFGLNEQFF
TRBJ2-7 | TRBV7-9 | . | . | TGTGCCAGCAGCTTAGATTATCCCGAGCAGTACTTC | CASSLDYPEQYF
TRBJ1-1 | TRBV9 | TRBD1 | . | TGTGCCAGCAGCCCGCACGACAGGGGGTCCCGGGACAGGAACACTGAAGCTTTCTTT | CASSPHDRGSRDRNTEAFF
TRBJ2-3 | TRBV6-6 | . | . | TGTGCCAGCAGTATAACAGGGACAGATACGCAGTATTTT | CASSITGTDTQYF
TRBJ2-1 | TRBV29-1 | . | . | TGCAGCGTAGATGCAGGGGTCGTCGGTGAGCAGTTCTTC | CSVDAGVVGEQFF
TRBJ2-3 | TRBV7-6 | TRBD1 | . | TGTGCCAGCAGCTTAGCGTTACAGGGGGAAGATACGCAGTATTTT | CASSLALQGEDTQYF
TRBJ2-5 | TRBV28 | . | once | TGTGCCAGTAAATCCGGGGGAGAGACCCAGTACTTC | CASKSGGETQYF
TRBJ1-4 | TRBV6-1 | . | . | TGTGCCAGCAGTGAGGGGGCGGCTAATGAAAAACTGTTTTTT | CASSEGAANEKLFF
TRBJ2-7 | TRBV7-9 | . | . | TGTGCCAGCAGCTTAGCAACAGGGTACGAGCAGTACTTC | CASSLATGYEQYF
TRBJ1-3 | TRBV5-1 | . | . | TGCGCCAGCAGGGCAGGCGGTGGAAACACCATATATTTT | CASRAGGGNTIYF
TRBJ1-3 | TRBV18 | TRBD1 | . | TGTGCCAGCTCACCGGACAGGGGAAACACCATATATTTT | CASSPDRGNTIYF
TRBJ1-5 | TRBV10-3 | . | . | TGTGCCATCAGTGTGGGCCCTGGGAATCAGCCCCAGCATTTT | CAISVGPGNQPQHF
TRBJ2-3 | TRBV28 | . | . | TGTGCCAGCACCCTCGACAGCACAGATACGCAGTATTTT | CASTLDSTDTQYF
TRBJ2-5 | TRBV7-3 | TRBD2 | . | TGTGCCAGCAGCTTCGGGACTAGCGGGAGCGTCAAGACCCAGTACTTC | CASSFGTSGSVKTQYF
TRBJ2-5 | TRBV30 | . | . | TGTGCCTGGAGAACCGGGACATCAAACCAAGAGACCCAGTACTTC | CAWRTGTSNQETQYF